The present entry profiles one T cell receptor (beta chain) with its context. The sample belongs to a study of T cell responses to AZD1222 COVID-19 vaccine. Sequenced by immunoSEQ multiplex PCR; TCRdb stores in-frame clones only, minus some. The table shows more than 140,000 clones, with about nine tenths occurring only once. Trimming took 5 bases from V and 3 from J, leaving 5 bases between them. The CDR3 extends over 11 amino acids. Germline CDR1 and CDR2: SGHTA and FQGNSA. This clonotype was sampled from an adult in good health. The chain combines TRBV7-2 with TRBJ2-7, with D unresolved. Specimen: peripheral blood, collected on day 0 of AZD1222 vaccination. CDR3 sequence reads: CASSLSYEQYF. Written as DNA, the CDR3 is TGTGCCAGCAGCCTGAGCTACGAGCAGTACTTC.